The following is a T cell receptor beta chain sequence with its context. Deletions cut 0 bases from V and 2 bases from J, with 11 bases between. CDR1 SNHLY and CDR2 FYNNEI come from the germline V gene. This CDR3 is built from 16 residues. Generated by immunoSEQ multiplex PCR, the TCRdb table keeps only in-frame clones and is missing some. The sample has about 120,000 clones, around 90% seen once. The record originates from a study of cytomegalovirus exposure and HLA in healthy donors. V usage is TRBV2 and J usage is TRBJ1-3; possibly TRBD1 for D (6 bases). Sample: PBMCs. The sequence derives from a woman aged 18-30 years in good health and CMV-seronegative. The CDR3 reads CASSEARTVAGNTIYF. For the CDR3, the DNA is TGTGCCAGCAGTGAAGCGCGGACAGTGGCTGGAAACACCATATATTTT.